This T cell receptor beta chain is drawn from a study of post-analysis software for immune sequencing data. Study-level information: The patients showed relapsing-remitting, secondary progressive and progressive-relapsing multiple sclerosis courses.

Prepared TCR beta cDNA libraries contained unique molecular identifiers. Each CDR3 protein is one row after TCRdb ran MiXCR on the PCR reads. The sample lists about 770,000 distinct CDR3 sequences; roughly 50% were seen once. Study results and limitations: Multiple sclerosis patients showed significantly lower normalized Chao1 diversity than controls did. With F measure, samples from one preparation batch clustered together strongly. Roughly 5 TRBV segments (TRBV5-6, TRBV5-1 and TRBV20-1 among them) occurred more frequently in patients than in controls.

CDR3 length equals 12 residues. The ends were cut back, 8 bases at V and 2 bases at J, with 8 bases in the middle. Looked up from germline, CDR1 is ENHRY and CDR2 is SYGVKD. Worth noting for this clonotype: No antigen is known for it.

Sample: blood. The rearrangement links TRBV10-3 to TRBJ2-3; no clear D. The receptor was isolated from a girl between 10 and 17 years old with multiple sclerosis. DNA of the CDR3: TGTGCCATCGGGTCCCTCACAGATACGCAGTATTTT. Protein: CAIGSLTDTQYF.